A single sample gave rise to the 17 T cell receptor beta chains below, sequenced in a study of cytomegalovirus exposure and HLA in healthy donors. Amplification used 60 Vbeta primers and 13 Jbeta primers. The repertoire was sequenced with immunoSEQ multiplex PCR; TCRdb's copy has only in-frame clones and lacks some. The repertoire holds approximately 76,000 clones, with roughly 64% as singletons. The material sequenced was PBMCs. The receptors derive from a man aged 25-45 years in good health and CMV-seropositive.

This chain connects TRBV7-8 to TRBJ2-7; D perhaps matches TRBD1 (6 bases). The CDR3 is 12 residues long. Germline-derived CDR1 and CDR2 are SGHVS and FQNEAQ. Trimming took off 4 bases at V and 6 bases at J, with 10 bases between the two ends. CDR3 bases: TGTGCCAGCAGCTGGACAGTCTCCGAGCAGTACTTC. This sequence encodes CASSWTVSEQYF. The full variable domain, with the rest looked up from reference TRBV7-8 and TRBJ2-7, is GAGVSQSPRYKVAKRGQDVALRCDPISGHVSLFWYQQALGQGPEFLTYFQNEAQLDKSGLPSDRFFAERPEGSVSTLKIQRTQQEDSAVYLCASSWTVSEQYFGPGTRLTVT.

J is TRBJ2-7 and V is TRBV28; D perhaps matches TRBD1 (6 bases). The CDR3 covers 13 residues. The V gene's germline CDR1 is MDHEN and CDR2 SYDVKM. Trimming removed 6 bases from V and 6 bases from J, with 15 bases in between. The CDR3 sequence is CASSPPQGSEQYF. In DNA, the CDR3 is TGTGCCAGCAGCCCGCCTCAGGGGTCCGAGCAGTACTTC.

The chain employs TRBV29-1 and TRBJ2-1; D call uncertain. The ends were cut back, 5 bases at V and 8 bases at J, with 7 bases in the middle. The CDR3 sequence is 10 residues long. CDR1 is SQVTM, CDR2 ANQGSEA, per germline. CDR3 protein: CSVLNYEQFF. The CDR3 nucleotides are TGCAGCGTTCTTAATTATGAGCAGTTCTTC.

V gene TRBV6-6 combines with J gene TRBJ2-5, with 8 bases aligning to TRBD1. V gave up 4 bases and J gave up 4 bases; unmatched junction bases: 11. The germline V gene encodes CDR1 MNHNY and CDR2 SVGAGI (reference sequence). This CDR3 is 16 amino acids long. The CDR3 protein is CASSFKQTGTGETQYF. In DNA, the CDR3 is TGTGCCAGCAGTTTCAAACAGACAGGGACAGGAGAGACCCAGTACTTC.

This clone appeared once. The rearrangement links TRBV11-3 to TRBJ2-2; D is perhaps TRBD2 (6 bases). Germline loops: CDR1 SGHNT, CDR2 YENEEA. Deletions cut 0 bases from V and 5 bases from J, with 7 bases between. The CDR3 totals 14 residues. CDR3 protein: CASSLEGGTGELFF. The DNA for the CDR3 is TGTGCCAGCAGCTTAGAGGGGGGTACCGGGGAGCTGTTTTTT.

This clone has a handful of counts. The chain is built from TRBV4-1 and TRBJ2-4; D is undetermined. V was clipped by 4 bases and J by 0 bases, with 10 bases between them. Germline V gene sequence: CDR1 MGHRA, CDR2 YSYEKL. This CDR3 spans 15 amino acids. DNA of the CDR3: TGCGCCAGCAGCCCCGGAGTACTAGCCAAAAACATTCAGTACTTC. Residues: CASSPGVLAKNIQYF.

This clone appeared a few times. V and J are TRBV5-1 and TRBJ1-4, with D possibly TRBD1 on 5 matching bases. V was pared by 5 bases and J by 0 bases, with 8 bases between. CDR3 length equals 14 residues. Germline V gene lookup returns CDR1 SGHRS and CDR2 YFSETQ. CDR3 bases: TGCGCCAGCAGTTCGACAGCAACTAATGAAAAACTGTTTTTT. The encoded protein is CASSSTATNEKLFF.

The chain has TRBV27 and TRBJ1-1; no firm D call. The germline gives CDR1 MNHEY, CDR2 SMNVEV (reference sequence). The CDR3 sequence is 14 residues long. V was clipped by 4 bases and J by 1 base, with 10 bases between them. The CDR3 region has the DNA TGTGCCAGCAGTTCGCAGGAACAGAACACTGAAGCTTTCTTT. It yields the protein CASSSQEQNTEAFF.

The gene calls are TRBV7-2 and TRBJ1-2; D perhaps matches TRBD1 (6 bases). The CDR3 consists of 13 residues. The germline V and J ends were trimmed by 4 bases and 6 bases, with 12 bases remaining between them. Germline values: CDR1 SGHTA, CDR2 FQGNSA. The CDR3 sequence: CASSWGGVDGYTF. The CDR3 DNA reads TGTGCCAGCAGCTGGGGGGGCGTGGATGGCTACACCTTC.

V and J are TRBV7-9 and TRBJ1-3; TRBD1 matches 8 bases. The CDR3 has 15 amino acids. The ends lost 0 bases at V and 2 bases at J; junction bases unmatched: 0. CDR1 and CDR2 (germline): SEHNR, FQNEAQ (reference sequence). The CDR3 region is CASSLATGAGNTIYF. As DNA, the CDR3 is TGTGCCAGCAGCTTAGCGACAGGGGCTGGAAACACCATATATTTT.

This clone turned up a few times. CDR3 protein: CASSFLLSTGVEQYF. CDR3 nucleotide sequence: TGTGCCAGCAGTTTCCTACTCTCGACAGGCGTCGAGCAGTACTTC. The rearrangement links TRBV5-6 to TRBJ2-7; a possible D gene is TRBD1 (6 bases). V gave up 5 bases and J gave up 6 bases, with 21 bases separating them. The germline V gene encodes CDR1 SGHDT and CDR2 YYEEEE. The CDR3 has 15 residues.

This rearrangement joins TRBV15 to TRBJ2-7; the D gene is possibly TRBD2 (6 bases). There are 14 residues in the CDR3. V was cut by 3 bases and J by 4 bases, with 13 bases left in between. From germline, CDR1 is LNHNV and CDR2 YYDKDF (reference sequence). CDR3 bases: TGTGCCACCAGCAGTAGTCGGGGAGGTTACGAGCAGTACTTC. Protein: CATSSSRGGYEQYF.

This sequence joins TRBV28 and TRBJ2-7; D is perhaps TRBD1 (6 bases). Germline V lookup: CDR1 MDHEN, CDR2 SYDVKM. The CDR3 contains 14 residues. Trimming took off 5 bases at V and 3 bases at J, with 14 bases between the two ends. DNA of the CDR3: TGTGCCAGCAGTCACGGGACAAGGGACTACGAGCAGTACTTC. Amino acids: CASSHGTRDYEQYF.

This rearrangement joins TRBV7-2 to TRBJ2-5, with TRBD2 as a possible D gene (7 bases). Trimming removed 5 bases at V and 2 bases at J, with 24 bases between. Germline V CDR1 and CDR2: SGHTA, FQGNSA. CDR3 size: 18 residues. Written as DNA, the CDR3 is TGTGCCAGCAGCGGGCGGGGGAGGGGGGGGCAGGATCAAGAGACCCAGTACTTC. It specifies CASSGRGRGGQDQETQYF.

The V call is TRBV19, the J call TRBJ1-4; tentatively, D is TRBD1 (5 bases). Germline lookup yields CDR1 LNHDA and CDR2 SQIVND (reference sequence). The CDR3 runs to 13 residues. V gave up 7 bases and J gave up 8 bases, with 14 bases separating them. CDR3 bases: TGTGCCAGTACCGGGGGGGTAGGGGAAAAACTGTTTTTT. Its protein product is CASTGGVGEKLFF.

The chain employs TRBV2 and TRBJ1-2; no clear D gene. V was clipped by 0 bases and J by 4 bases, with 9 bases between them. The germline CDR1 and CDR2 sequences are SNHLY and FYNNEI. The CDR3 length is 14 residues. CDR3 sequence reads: CASSEASGSYGYTF. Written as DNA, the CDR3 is TGTGCCAGCAGTGAAGCTTCCGGGTCCTATGGCTACACCTTC.

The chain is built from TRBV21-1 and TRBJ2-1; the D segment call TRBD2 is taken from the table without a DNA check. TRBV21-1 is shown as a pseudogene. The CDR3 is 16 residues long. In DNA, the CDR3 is TGTGCCAGCAGCAAGGAGACTAGCGGGAAGGTCTATGAGCAGTTCTTC. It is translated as CASSKETSGKVYEQFF.